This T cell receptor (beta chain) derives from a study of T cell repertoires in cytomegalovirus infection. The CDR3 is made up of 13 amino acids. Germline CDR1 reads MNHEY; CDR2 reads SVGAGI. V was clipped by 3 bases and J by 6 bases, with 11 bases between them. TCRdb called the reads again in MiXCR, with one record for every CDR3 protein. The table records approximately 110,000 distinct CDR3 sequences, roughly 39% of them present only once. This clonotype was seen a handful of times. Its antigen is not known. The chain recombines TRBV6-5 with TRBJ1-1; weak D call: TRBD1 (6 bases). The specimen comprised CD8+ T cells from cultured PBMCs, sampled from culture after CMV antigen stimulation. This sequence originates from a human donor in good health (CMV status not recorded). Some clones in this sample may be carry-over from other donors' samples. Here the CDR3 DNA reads TGTGCCAGCAGTTATCTCAGGGGTGCTGAAGCTTTCTTT. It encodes CASSYLRGAEAFF.